The clone carrying this TCR beta chain was counted at least ten times. What it recognizes is unknown. This beta chain is a stray read from a library made for alpha chains; its abundance is not meaningful. V lost 0 bases, J lost 3 bases, and 17 bases lay in between. The CDR3 is made up of 17 amino acids. CDR1 ENHRY and CDR2 SYGVKD come from the germline V gene. Time point specified: sample taken at primary tumor resection. The study sequenced unsorted whole RNA from tumor, nontumor lung or frozen PBMC. This sample stems from a study of spatial heterogeneity in lung cancer. On the study more broadly: There were, on average, more than eight raw-read appearances for each unique TCR and UMI combination.

TCRdb re-called the 5' RACE reads with MiXCR, one entry per CDR3 protein. The sample yields some 14,000 distinct CDR3 sequences, less than 6.5% seen once. Study-wide findings and caveats: The study found that ubiquitous and regional expanded TCR counts tracked ubiquitous and regional nonsynonymous mutations, respectively. Intratumoral expanded alpha and beta TCR counts were found to track tumor mutation counts.

The chain links TRBV10-3 to TRBJ2-5; D unresolved. The sample consisted of lung tumor tissue, taken at surgery. This receptor was obtained from a female donor with early-stage non-small cell lung cancer. CDR3 bases: TGTGCCATCAGTGAGTCGGAAGTTGAGACGGTCAAAGAGACCCAGTACTTC. Amino acids: CAISESEVETVKETQYF.